This T cell receptor (beta chain) was captured in a study of T-cell reconstitution after alpha-beta-depleted transplantation in children. General study results and limits: Reportedly, only several hundred clones from non-depleted graft cells drove alpha-beta T-cell counts at about two months. Day-60 TCRbeta diversity that was high in some patients was derived from surviving recipient T cells and thymic progenitors.

A note on this clonotype: Its antigen is as yet unknown.

CDR1 and CDR2 from the germline V gene are LGHNA and YNFKEQ. The CDR3 runs to 17 residues. V was pared by 0 bases and J by 4 bases, with 15 bases between. A TCRbeta library incorporating unique molecular identifiers was prepared. TCRdb recomputed calls from the PCR reads with MiXCR, one row per CDR3 protein. The table shows about 830,000 distinct CDR3 sequences, with 16% occurring only once. This clonotype was sampled from a male patient aged 10 to 17 who had a stem cell transplant for acute lymphoblastic leukemia, so the T cells may come from the graft donor. This material consisted of PBMCs, mostly from graft donor cells, taken 360 days after TCRalphabeta/CD19-depleted stem cell transplant. The chain carries TRBV4-2 and TRBJ2-2; TRBD2 is a possible D gene (7 bases). CDR3 protein: CASSQDRNGGRTGELFF. The CDR3 bases are TGTGCCAGCAGCCAAGACCGGAACGGGGGGCGCACCGGGGAGCTGTTTTTT.